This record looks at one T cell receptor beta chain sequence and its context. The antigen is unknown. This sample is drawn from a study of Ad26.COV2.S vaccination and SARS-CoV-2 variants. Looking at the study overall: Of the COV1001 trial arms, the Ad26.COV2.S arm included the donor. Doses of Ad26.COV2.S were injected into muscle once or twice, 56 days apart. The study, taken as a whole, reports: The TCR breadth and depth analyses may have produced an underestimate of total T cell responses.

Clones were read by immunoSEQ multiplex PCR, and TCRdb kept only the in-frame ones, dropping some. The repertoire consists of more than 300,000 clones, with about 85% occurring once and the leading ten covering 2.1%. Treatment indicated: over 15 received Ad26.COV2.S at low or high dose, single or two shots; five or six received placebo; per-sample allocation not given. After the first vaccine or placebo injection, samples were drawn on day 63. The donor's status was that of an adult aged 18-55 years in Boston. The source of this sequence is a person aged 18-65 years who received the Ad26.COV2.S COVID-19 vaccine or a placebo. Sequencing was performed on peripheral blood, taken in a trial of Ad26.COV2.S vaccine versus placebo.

The CDR3 coding sequence is TGTGCCAGCAGCTTAGTACCGGATCACTATGGCTACACCTTC. Its translation: CASSLVPDHYGYTF. The chain is built from TRBV11-2 and TRBJ1-2; unclear D gene. Trimming cost V 1 base and J 3 bases, with 9 bases left between them. Germline CDR1 is SGHAT and CDR2 is FQNNGV. The CDR3 is 14 residues long.